A single sample is the source of the 21 T cell receptor beta chains below, sequenced in a study of blood T cells in healthy people across ages (dated by TCRdb to the mid-2010s). Libraries were built with 5' RACE. The data were produced on an Illumina HiSeq 2500. A second PCR of about 6 to 12 cycles was run with a J-beta primer mix and a sample-barcoded 5' primer. Through fastp at Q25 and MiXCR, TCRdb rebuilt clones from the public reads, retaining in-frame beta chains. Rows matching on CDR3 protein sequence are summarized as one entry with the most common DNA and genes. Recorded for this sample are about 560,000 distinct CDR3 sequences; about 26% of them occurred a single time. The biggest ten clones account for approximately 3.7% of the sample. These data were also filed under a second study, of T cells of mothers and their children.

Source material: blood. All receptors derive from a boy aged 2 to 10 in good health.

This clonotype has only a few counts. The V call is TRBV12-3 or TRBV12-4, the J call TRBJ2-5, with D unresolved. The length of the CDR3 is 13 residues. The V gene lost 4 bases and the J gene lost 2 bases, with 8 bases spanning the gap. CDR3 sequence reads: CASSSVSQETQYF. In nucleotides, the CDR3 is TGTGCCAGCAGTTCGGTCTCACAAGAGACCCAGTACTTC.

CDR3 DNA sequence: TGCAGTGCTAGTAAGGCGACTAGCGGGATAAGAGAGCAGTTCTTC. Encoded protein: CSASKATSGIREQFF. The J gene is TRBJ2-1, the V gene TRBV20-1; 11 bases are shared with TRBD2. Germline V CDR1 and CDR2: DFQATT, SNEGSKA (reference sequence). The CDR3 is 15 residues long. With 3 bases clipped from V and 10 bases from J, the junction kept 11 bases outside the gene matches.

V usage is TRBV7-9 and J usage is TRBJ1-3; D is perhaps TRBD1 (5 bases). The CDR3 has 17 amino acids. V lost 0 bases and J 3 bases, leaving 15 bases between the germline ends. From germline, CDR1 is SEHNR and CDR2 FQNEAQ (reference sequence). CDR3 region: CASSLAQGPGGGNTIYF. CDR3 bases: TGTGCCAGCAGCTTAGCCCAAGGCCCGGGGGGTGGAAACACCATATATTTT.

The J gene is TRBJ2-1, the V gene TRBV5-6; D possibly corresponds to TRBD2 (5 bases). Germline lookup yields CDR1 SGHDT and CDR2 YYEEEE. CDR3 length equals 15 residues. V was clipped by 1 base and J by 1 base, with 9 bases between them. The CDR3 coding sequence is TGTGCCAGCAGCTTGCTAGAGGGTTCCTACAATGAGCAGTTCTTC. Encoded protein: CASSLLEGSYNEQFF.

This chain connects TRBV18 to TRBJ2-5; a weak D match, TRBD2 (5 bases). TRBJ2-1 explains the end of the DNA better; the J call may be wrong. Germline CDR1 reads KGHSH; CDR2 reads LQKENI. There are 12 residues in the CDR3. CDR3 sequence reads: CASSDAGYEQFF. The DNA for the CDR3 is TGTGCCAGCTCAGACGCGGGCTATGAGCAGTTCTTC.

This clonotype was detected a few times. V and J are TRBV12-5 and TRBJ2-5; D is possibly TRBD2 (6 bases). V was shortened by 0 bases and J by 3 bases, with 8 bases between the two germline ends. Looked up from germline, CDR1 is LGHNT and CDR2 is FRNRAP. The CDR3 is made up of 14 amino acids. This chain's CDR3 is CASGLVPGEETQYF. The CDR3 DNA reads TGTGCTAGTGGTTTGGTACCGGGAGAAGAGACCCAGTACTTC.

This chain connects TRBV7-6 to TRBJ2-1; 8 nucleotides line up with TRBD2. CDR3 length equals 15 residues. V shed 3 bases and J 11 bases; nucleotides not matched to a gene: 12. Germline V gene data show CDR1 as SGHVS and CDR2 as FNYEAQ. The CDR3 is CASSLGTRDNEQQFF. CDR3 bases: TGTGCCAGCAGCTTGGGGACTAGGGACAATGAGCAGCAGTTCTTC. Drawing the rest from reference TRBV7-6 and TRBJ2-1, the complete variable domain is GAGVSQSPRYKVTKRGQDVALRCDPISGHVSLYWYRQALGQGPEFLTYFNYEAQQDKSGLPNDRFSAERPEGSISTLTIQRTEQRDSAMYRCASSLGTRDNEQQFFGPGTRLTVL.

The V gene is TRBV5-8, the J gene TRBJ2-1, with a possible D match to TRBD2 (6 bases). The CDR3 has 14 residues. Trimming stripped 4 bases from V and 2 bases from J, with 10 bases between. CDR1 and CDR2 from the germline V gene are SGHTS and YDEGEE. CDR3 residues: CASSPWGAYNEQFF. The CDR3 DNA is TGTGCCAGCAGCCCGTGGGGGGCCTACAATGAGCAGTTCTTC. The entire variable domain, with the rest obtained from reference TRBV5-8 and TRBJ2-1, is as follows: EAGVTQSPTHLIKTRGQQATLRCSPISGHTSVYWYQQALGLGLQFLLWYDEGEERNRGNFPPRFSGRQFPNYSSELNVNALELEDSALYLCASSPWGAYNEQFFGPGTRLTVL.

The chain is built from TRBV28 and TRBJ2-7; D perhaps matches TRBD1 (5 bases). The CDR3 loop spans 13 amino acids. Germline V gene sequence: CDR1 MDHEN, CDR2 SYDVKM. V lost 5 bases and J lost 5, with 13 bases in between. The CDR3 here is CASSPSWGHEQYF. CDR3 sequence (DNA): TGTGCCAGCAGTCCCTCCTGGGGCCACGAGCAGTACTTC.

V usage is TRBV30 and J usage is TRBJ2-5; perhaps TRBD2 as D (5 bases). CDR3 length: 12 amino acids. The germline V gene encodes CDR1 GTSNPN and CDR2 SVGIG (reference sequence). The ends were cut back, 5 bases at V and 4 bases at J, with 11 bases in the middle. CDR3 DNA sequence: TGTGCCTGGGGGCGAGGGCGAGAGACCCAGTACTTC. This translates into CAWGRGRETQYF.

The V call is TRBV12-3 or TRBV12-4, the J call TRBJ1-2; D possibly corresponds to TRBD1 (5 bases). CDR3 length: 12 amino acids. V lost 8 bases, J lost 8 bases, and 15 bases lay in between. CDR3 sequence (DNA): TGTGCCAGCGCCGATGGGGGACTCGGCTACACCTTC. Residues: CASADGGLGYTF.

The rearrangement links TRBV7-2 to TRBJ2-3; 7 bases map to TRBD2. V lost 6 bases and J lost 0; bases outside the gene matches: 3. The CDR3 extends over 14 amino acids. Germline V gene data show CDR1 as SGHTA and CDR2 as FQGNSA. The CDR3 region has the DNA TGTGCCAGCAGACTAGCGAAGAGCACAGATACGCAGTATTTT. This sequence encodes CASRLAKSTDTQYF.

The chain joins TRBV20-1 to TRBJ1-4; weak D call: TRBD1 (5 bases). Trimming cost V 0 bases and J 8 bases, with 13 bases left between them. CDR1 DFQATT and CDR2 SNEGSKA come from the germline V gene (reference sequence). The CDR3 runs 14 residues. This chain's CDR3 is CSARERRAGEKLFF. The CDR3 DNA sequence: TGCAGTGCTAGAGAGAGGAGGGCAGGGGAAAAACTGTTTTTT.

Only a few counts were recorded for this clonotype. The chain links TRBV12-3 or TRBV12-4 to TRBJ2-1, with 13 bases fitting TRBD2. There are 15 residues in the CDR3. J gave up 9 bases and V 6 bases, and 8 bases lay outside the gene matches. DNA of the CDR3: TGTGCCAGCAGCGATGGGGGACTAGCGGGGCGTGAGCAGTTCTTC. Translated: CASSDGGLAGREQFF.

The rearrangement uses TRBV10-3 and TRBJ1-2, with 12 bases identical to TRBD1. Germline V lookup: CDR1 ENHRY, CDR2 SYGVKD. J was trimmed by 3 bases and V by 10 bases; bases with no gene match: 18. The CDR3 contains 18 residues. The CDR3 is CATQNLRAGTGGDYGYTF. DNA for the CDR3: TGTGCCACTCAAAATCTAAGAGCCGGGACAGGGGGCGACTATGGCTACACCTTC.

The table lists this clonotype with a few counts. The chain is built from TRBV6-5 and TRBJ1-1, with D perhaps matching TRBD1 (6 bases). CDR3 size: 15 residues. Germline V gene sequence: CDR1 MNHEY, CDR2 SVGAGI. Trimming took 5 bases from V and 8 from J, leaving 21 bases between them. CDR3 DNA: TGTGCCAGCAGTCGAAACGGACAGCCCAGCGGAGAAGCTTTCTTT. Translated: CASSRNGQPSGEAFF.

In this sample, this clonotype turned up a few times. V and J are TRBV5-1 and TRBJ2-1; D may be TRBD1 or TRBD2 (5 bases each). The CDR3 totals 15 residues. V was shortened by 4 bases and J by 0 bases, with 11 bases between the two germline ends. Per the germline V gene, CDR1 is SGHRS and CDR2 is YFSETQ. The CDR3 loop reads CASSEAGSSYNEQFF. CDR3 nucleotides: TGCGCCAGCAGCGAAGCAGGGAGCTCCTACAATGAGCAGTTCTTC.

This chain uses TRBV12-3 or TRBV12-4 with TRBJ2-2; 8 nucleotides match TRBD1. The CDR3 covers 15 residues. The V gene end was trimmed by 6 bases and the J gene end by 0 bases; junction bases not matched to a gene: 3. CDR3 residues: CASSPGQANTGELFF. The DNA for the CDR3 is TGTGCCAGCAGCCCGGGACAGGCGAACACCGGGGAGCTGTTTTTT.

This clonotype was observed a few times. The J gene is TRBJ2-7, the V gene TRBV12-3 or TRBV12-4; D is unresolved. The ends were cut back, 5 bases at V and 6 bases at J, with 17 bases in the middle. The CDR3 covers 14 residues. CDR3 sequence reads: CASSPAQTDAEQYF. The CDR3 DNA reads as TGTGCCAGCAGTCCCGCCCAGACGGACGCCGAGCAGTACTTC.

This chain connects TRBV6-2 or TRBV6-3 to TRBJ2-2; 8 bases are a match to TRBD2. Germline CDR1 MNHEY, CDR2 SVGEGT. J was trimmed by 6 bases and V by 6 bases; bases with no gene match: 6. The CDR3 is 14 residues long. The DNA of the CDR3 is TGTGCCAGCAGGAGGACTAGCAGGGCCGGGGAGCTGTTTTTT. This encodes CASRRTSRAGELFF.

The sample holds many counts of this clonotype. The chain recombines TRBV9 with TRBJ2-1, with 15 bases matching TRBD2. The CDR3 has 16 amino acids. V trimming: 4 bases; J trimming: 9 bases; junction bases outside the gene matches: 8. Germline lookup yields CDR1 SGDLS and CDR2 YYNGEE. CDR3 sequence: CASSPGLAGGPVEQFF. CDR3 bases: TGTGCCAGCAGCCCCGGACTAGCGGGAGGGCCGGTTGAGCAGTTCTTC.